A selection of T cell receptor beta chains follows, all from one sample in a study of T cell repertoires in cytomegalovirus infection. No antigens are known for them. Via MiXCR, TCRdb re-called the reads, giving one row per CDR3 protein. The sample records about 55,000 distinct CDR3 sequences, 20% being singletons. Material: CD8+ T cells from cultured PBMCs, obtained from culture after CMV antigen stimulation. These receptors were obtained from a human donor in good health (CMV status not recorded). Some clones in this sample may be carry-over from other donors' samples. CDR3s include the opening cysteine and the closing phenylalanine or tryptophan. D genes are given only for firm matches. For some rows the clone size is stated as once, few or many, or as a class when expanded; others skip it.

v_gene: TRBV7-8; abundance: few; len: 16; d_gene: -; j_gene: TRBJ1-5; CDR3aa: CASSPWTLSGNQPQHF; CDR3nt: TGTGCCAGCAGCCCCTGGACCTTATCGGGCAATCAGCCCCAGCATTTT
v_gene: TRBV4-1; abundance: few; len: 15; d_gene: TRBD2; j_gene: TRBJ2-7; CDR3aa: CASSLTGTSGYEQYF; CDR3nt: TGCGCCAGCAGCCTCACGGGAACTAGCGGGTACGAGCAGTACTTC
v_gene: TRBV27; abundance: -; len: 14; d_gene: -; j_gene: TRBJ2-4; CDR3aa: CASSSGTLKNIQYF; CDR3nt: TGTGCCAGCAGTTCAGGGACTCTCAAAAACATTCAGTACTTC
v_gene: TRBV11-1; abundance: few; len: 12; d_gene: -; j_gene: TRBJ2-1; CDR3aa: CASSSSTGEQFF; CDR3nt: TGTGCCAGCAGCTCCTCGACTGGAGAGCAGTTCTTC
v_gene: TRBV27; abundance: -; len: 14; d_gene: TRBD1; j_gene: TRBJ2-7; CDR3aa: CASSMGQGIYEQYF; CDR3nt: TGTGCCAGCAGTATGGGACAGGGAATCTACGAGCAGTACTTC
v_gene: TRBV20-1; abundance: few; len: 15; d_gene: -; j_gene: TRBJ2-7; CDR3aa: CSARDRAGRSYEQYF; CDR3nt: TGCAGTGCTAGAGATAGGGCAGGTCGATCCTACGAGCAGTACTTC
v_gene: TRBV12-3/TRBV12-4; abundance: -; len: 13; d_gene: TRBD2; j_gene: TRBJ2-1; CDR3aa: CAISRAGPNEQFF; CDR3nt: TGTGCCATCAGCCGAGCGGGACCCAATGAGCAGTTCTTC
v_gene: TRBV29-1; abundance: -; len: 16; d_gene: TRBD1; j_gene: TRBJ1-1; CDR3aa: CSADSYRGPVYTEAFF; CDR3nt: TGCAGCGCGGACTCCTACAGGGGGCCTGTATACACTGAAGCTTTCTTT
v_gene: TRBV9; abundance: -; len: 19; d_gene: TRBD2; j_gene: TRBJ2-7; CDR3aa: CASSSQLAGGPTSSYEQYF; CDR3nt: TGTGCCAGCAGCTCCCAACTAGCGGGAGGGCCCACTAGCTCCTACGAGCAGTACTTC
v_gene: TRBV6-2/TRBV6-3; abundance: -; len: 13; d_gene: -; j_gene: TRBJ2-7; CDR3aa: CASRPDPAYEQYF; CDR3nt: TGTGCCAGCAGACCTGACCCCGCATACGAGCAGTACTTC
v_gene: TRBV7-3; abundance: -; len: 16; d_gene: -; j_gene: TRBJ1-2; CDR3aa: CASSAGTGPANYGYTF; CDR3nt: TGTGCCAGCAGCGCGGGCACAGGTCCAGCTAACTATGGCTACACCTTC
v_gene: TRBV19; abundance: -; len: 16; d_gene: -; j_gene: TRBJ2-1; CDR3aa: CASSIVGLSSYNEQFF; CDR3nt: TGTGCCAGTAGTATAGTAGGTCTCAGCTCCTACAATGAGCAGTTCTTC
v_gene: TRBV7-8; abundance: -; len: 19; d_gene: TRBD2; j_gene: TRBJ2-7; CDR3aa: CASSLEFPLILAGVYEQYF; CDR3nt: TGTGCCAGCAGCTTAGAGTTCCCCCTTATACTAGCGGGAGTATACGAGCAGTACTTC
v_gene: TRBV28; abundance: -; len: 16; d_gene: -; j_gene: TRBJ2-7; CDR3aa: CASSLRGSGATYEQYF; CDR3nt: TGTGCCAGCAGTTTACGCGGATCGGGGGCGACCTACGAGCAGTACTTC
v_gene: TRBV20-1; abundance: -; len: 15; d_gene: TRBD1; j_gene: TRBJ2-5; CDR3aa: CSAREDRAGIETQYF; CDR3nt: TGCAGTGCTAGAGAGGACAGGGCGGGAATCGAGACCCAGTACTTC
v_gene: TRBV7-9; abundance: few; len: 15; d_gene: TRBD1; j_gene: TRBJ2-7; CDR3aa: CASSSPDRGHNEQYF; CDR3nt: TGTGCCAGCAGCTCACCCGACAGGGGGCATAACGAGCAGTACTTC
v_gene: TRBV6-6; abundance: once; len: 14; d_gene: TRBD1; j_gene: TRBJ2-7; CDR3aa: CASSHIDRGDEQYF; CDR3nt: TGTGCCAGCAGCCACATTGACAGGGGAGACGAGCAGTACTTC
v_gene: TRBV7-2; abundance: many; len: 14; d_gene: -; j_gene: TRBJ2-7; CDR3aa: CASSLVSESYEQYF; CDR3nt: TGTGCCAGCAGCTTAGTATCCGAGTCCTACGAGCAGTACTTC
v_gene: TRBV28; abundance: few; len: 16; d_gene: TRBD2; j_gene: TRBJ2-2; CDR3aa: CASSLASGSDTGELFF; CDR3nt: TGTGCCAGCAGTTTGGCTAGCGGGAGTGACACCGGGGAGCTGTTTTTT
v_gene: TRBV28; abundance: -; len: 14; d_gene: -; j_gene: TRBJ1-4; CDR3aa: CASSFRGTGEKLFF; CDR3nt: TGTGCCAGCAGTTTCAGAGGGACGGGTGAAAAACTGTTTTTT
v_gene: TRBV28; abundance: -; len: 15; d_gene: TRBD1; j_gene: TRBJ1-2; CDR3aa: CASSPGGSENYGYTF; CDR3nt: TGTGCCAGCAGTCCAGGGGGGTCAGAAAACTATGGCTACACCTTC
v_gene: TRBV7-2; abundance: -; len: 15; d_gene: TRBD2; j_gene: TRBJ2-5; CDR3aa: CASRSLGGAGETQYF; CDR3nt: TGTGCCAGCAGGTCACTCGGGGGGGCCGGAGAGACCCAGTACTTC
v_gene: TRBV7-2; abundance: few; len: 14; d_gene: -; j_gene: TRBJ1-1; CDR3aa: CASSRQDMNTEAFF; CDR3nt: TGTGCCAGCAGCCGACAAGACATGAACACTGAAGCTTTCTTT
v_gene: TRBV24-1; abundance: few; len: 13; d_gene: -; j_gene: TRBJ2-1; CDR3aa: CATSDLGGNEQFF; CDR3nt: TGTGCCACCAGTGATTTAGGGGGGAATGAGCAGTTCTTC
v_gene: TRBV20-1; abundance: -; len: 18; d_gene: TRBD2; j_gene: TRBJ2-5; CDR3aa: CSAKQGGLAALRKETQYF; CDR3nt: TGCAGTGCCAAGCAGGGGGGACTAGCGGCCCTACGGAAAGAGACCCAGTACTTC
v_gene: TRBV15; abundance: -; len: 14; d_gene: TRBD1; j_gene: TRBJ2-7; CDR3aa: CATSARDSSYEQYF; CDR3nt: TGTGCCACCAGCGCCCGGGACAGTTCCTACGAGCAGTACTTC
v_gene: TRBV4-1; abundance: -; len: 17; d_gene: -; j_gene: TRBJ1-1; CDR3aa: CASSQVHLGPGNTEAFF; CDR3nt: TGCGCCAGCAGCCAAGTACATTTGGGGCCGGGGAACACTGAAGCTTTCTTT
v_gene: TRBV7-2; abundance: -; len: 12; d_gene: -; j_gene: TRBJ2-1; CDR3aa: CASSFSTNEQFF; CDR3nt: TGTGCCAGCAGCTTCAGTACGAATGAGCAGTTCTTC
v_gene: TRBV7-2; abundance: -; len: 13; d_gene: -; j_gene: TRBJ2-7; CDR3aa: CASSFYPLYEQYF; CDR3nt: TGTGCCAGCAGCTTTTACCCCTTGTACGAGCAGTACTTC
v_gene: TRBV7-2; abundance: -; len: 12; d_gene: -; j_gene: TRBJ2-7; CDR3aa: CASSLVRYEQYF; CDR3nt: TGTGCCAGCAGCTTAGTTCGGTACGAGCAGTACTTC
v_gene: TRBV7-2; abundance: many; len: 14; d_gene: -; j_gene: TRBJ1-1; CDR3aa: CASSFGRGNTEAFF; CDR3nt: TGTGCCAGCAGCTTTGGCAGGGGGAACACTGAAGCTTTCTTT